A selection of T cell receptor beta chains follows, all from one sample in a study of tumor-infiltrating lymphocytes in localized non-small cell lung cancer. Sequencing used immunoSEQ multiplex PCR; TCRdb keeps in-frame clones, though not all of them. Found here are about 9,300 clones, approximately 75% of them singletons; the top ten hold 5.5% to 6%. Material for sequencing was uninvolved lung tissue not adjacent to the tumor. The receptors come from a human donor with non-small cell lung cancer. Each CDR3 is given with its conserved first and last residue. The order of the fields is CDR3 DNA, CDR3 protein, D gene, clone size, CDR3 length, V gene, J gene. D genes are given only for firm matches. The size field is filled for only some rows; it gives once, few, many or a size class.

CDR3nt: TGTGCCAGCTCATCAGGACTAGCGGGAGGGAGCTCCTACGAGCAGTACTTC
CDR3aa: CASSSGLAGGSSYEQYF
d_gene: TRBD2
abundance: .
len: 17
v_gene: TRBV18
j_gene: TRBJ2-7

CDR3nt: TGTGCCATCAGTCTCGGTTCCGGGACAGTGAACACCGGGGAGCTGTTTTTT
CDR3aa: CAISLGSGTVNTGELFF
d_gene: TRBD1
abundance: .
len: 17
v_gene: TRBV10-3
j_gene: TRBJ2-2

CDR3nt: TGCGCCAGCAGCCAAGTGAGCGACGGAAAGGGAAGCTACACCTTC
CDR3aa: CASSQVSDGKGSYTF
d_gene: .
abundance: .
len: 15
v_gene: TRBV4-1
j_gene: TRBJ1-2

CDR3nt: TGTGCCAGCAGGTTGGGGGACAGGGCGGGCTCAGATACGCAGTATTTT
CDR3aa: CASRLGDRAGSDTQYF
d_gene: TRBD1
abundance: .
len: 16
v_gene: TRBV27
j_gene: TRBJ2-3

CDR3nt: TGTGCCAGCAGCTTAGGGGAATACACTGAAGCTTTCTTT
CDR3aa: CASSLGEYTEAFF
d_gene: .
abundance: .
len: 13
v_gene: TRBV7-9
j_gene: TRBJ1-1

CDR3nt: TGCGCCAGCAGCTTAGAAGGGGTTGTTTCAAACATTCAGTACTTC
CDR3aa: CASSLEGVVSNIQYF
d_gene: .
abundance: .
len: 15
v_gene: TRBV5-1
j_gene: TRBJ2-4

CDR3nt: TGTGCCAGCAGCTTAGAGGAACCGGGACAGATGGCCTACGAGCAGTACTTC
CDR3aa: CASSLEEPGQMAYEQYF
d_gene: TRBD1
abundance: .
len: 17
v_gene: TRBV13
j_gene: TRBJ2-7

CDR3nt: TGTGCCAGCAGTGAATACAGTGTGGGAGGGTGGTACCAAGAGACCCAGTACTTC
CDR3aa: CASSEYSVGGWYQETQYF
d_gene: TRBD2
abundance: .
len: 18
v_gene: TRBV25-1
j_gene: TRBJ2-5

CDR3nt: TGTGCCAGCAGACTAGCGGGAGTCACAGATACGCAGTATTTT
CDR3aa: CASRLAGVTDTQYF
d_gene: TRBD2
abundance: .
len: 14
v_gene: TRBV28
j_gene: TRBJ2-3

CDR3nt: TGTGCCAGCAGCGTACTGGGGACAGGGACGTTCTTC
CDR3aa: CASSVLGTGTFF
d_gene: TRBD1
abundance: .
len: 12
v_gene: TRBV11-2
j_gene: TRBJ2-1

CDR3nt: TGTGCCAGCTCAGGTGGCTCTGGAAACACCATATATTTT
CDR3aa: CASSGGSGNTIYF
d_gene: .
abundance: .
len: 13
v_gene: TRBV18
j_gene: TRBJ1-3

CDR3nt: TGTGCCAGTAGTATTGATAGCGGGAGGGGAGAGACCCAGTACTTC
CDR3aa: CASSIDSGRGETQYF
d_gene: TRBD2
abundance: few
len: 15
v_gene: TRBV19
j_gene: TRBJ2-5

CDR3nt: TGTGCCAGCAGTTTAGGTCTCGGGGCCCCGGGTGATACGCAGTATTTT
CDR3aa: CASSLGLGAPGDTQYF
d_gene: .
abundance: .
len: 16
v_gene: TRBV27
j_gene: TRBJ2-3

CDR3nt: TGTGCCAGCAGTTCCAGGACAGGGAATGGCGGGGAGCTGTTTTTT
CDR3aa: CASSSRTGNGGELFF
d_gene: TRBD1
abundance: .
len: 15
v_gene: TRBV28
j_gene: TRBJ2-2

CDR3nt: TGTGCCAGCAGTTCTACAGGGGGGTACACTGAAGCTTTCTTT
CDR3aa: CASSSTGGYTEAFF
d_gene: TRBD1
abundance: once
len: 14
v_gene: TRBV28
j_gene: TRBJ1-1

CDR3nt: TGTGCCAGCAGCCAAGCTAGCGGCAAAGAGACCCAGTACTTC
CDR3aa: CASSQASGKETQYF
d_gene: TRBD2
abundance: .
len: 14
v_gene: TRBV4-2
j_gene: TRBJ2-5